Shown below are 13 T cell receptor beta chains from a single sample sequenced in a study of Graves' ophthalmopathy and Graves' hyperthyroidism. RNA transcripts were the source from which TCR beta CDR3 regions were amplified. Second-round multiplex PCR followed a first-round RT-PCR using HTBI primers. Each CDR3 protein gets one entry after TCRdb re-called the multiplex PCR reads with MiXCR. The profile shows about 390,000 distinct CDR3 sequences, roughly a sixth of them singletons. Sequencing used peripheral blood. Receptors originate from an adult woman with stable Graves' hyperthyroidism.

The chain has TRBV10-3 and TRBJ2-7, with TRBD1 matching 7 bases. The junction had 6 bases not matched to a gene; V was cut back by 4 bases and J by 3 bases. Germline CDR1 and CDR2: ENHRY and SYGVKD. CDR3 length equals 14 residues. The CDR3 coding sequence is TGTGCCATCAGTGGATGGACAGGTAGCTACGAGCAGTACTTC. It yields the protein CAISGWTGSYEQYF.

V is TRBV4-3 and J is TRBJ1-2; TRBD1 agrees at 8 bases. V gave up 0 bases and J gave up 4 bases; unmatched junction bases: 4. The CDR3 has 15 amino acids. CDR1 LGHNA and CDR2 YSLEER come from the germline V gene. As DNA, the CDR3 is TGCGCCAGCAGCCAAGAGGACAGGGAGGGCTATGGCTACACCTTC. Protein: CASSQEDREGYGYTF.

This clonotype has more than one count but fewer than ten. One base away lies a much larger clone, so this may be a sequencing read error. The genes are TRBV7-7 and TRBJ1-5; 9 bases are a match to TRBD1. The CDR3 is 16 amino acids. CDR1 is SSHAT and CDR2 is FNYEAQ in the germline V gene (reference sequence). The CDR3 region is CASSLTGTGITQPQHF. The CDR3 region has the DNA TGTGCTAGCAGCTTAACCGGGACAGGGATAACTCAGCCCCAGCATTTT.

This clonotype was seen only a few times. The rearrangement uses TRBV10-2 and TRBJ2-6, with 8 bases identical to TRBD1. The CDR3 consists of 15 residues. In germline, CDR1 is WSHSY, CDR2 SAAADI. Losses at the gene ends were 6 bases for V and 2 bases for J; bases not matched to a gene: 3. DNA for the CDR3: TGCGCCAGCAGACCAGGGGGCGCTGGGGCCAACGTCCTGACTTTC. Amino acid sequence: CASRPGGAGANVLTF.

This chain links TRBV20-1 with TRBJ2-2; 10 bases line up with TRBD1. V lost 1 base, J lost 0 bases, and 8 bases stayed unmatched. Per germline, CDR1 DFQATT and CDR2 SNEGSKA (reference sequence). CDR3 length: 18 amino acids. The CDR3 DNA follows: TGCAGTGCTAGAGGGGGGACAGGGGCCTCGACGAACACCGGGGAGCTGTTTTTT. Translating it yields CSARGGTGASTNTGELFF.

This clonotype showed up just a few times. The rearrangement uses TRBV6-2 or TRBV6-3 and TRBJ1-1, with 7 positions matching TRBD1. Germline V CDR1 and CDR2: MNHEY, SVGEGT. The J segment lost 0 bases and the V segment lost 8 bases, leaving 24 bases of the junction unmatched. The CDR3 runs to 20 residues. CDR3 loop: CASSKGTSGASRGVNTEAFF. The CDR3 coding sequence is TGTGCCAGCTCAAAGGGCACCTCAGGGGCCAGCAGGGGGGTGAACACTGAAGCTTTCTTT.

This clonotype was observed many times. The rearrangement links TRBV25-1 to TRBJ1-6; TRBD1 agrees at 9 bases. The CDR3 is 15 amino acids. V shed 5 bases, J shed 11 bases, and the junction held 10 bases outside the gene matches. The germline CDR1 and CDR2 sequences are MGHDK and SYGVNS. As DNA, the CDR3 is TGTGCCAGCAGTCCCCGGGGACAGGGATCCCCACCCCTCCACTTT. The encoded protein is CASSPRGQGSPPLHF.

The chain has TRBV28 and TRBJ2-7; 8 bases are a match to TRBD1. This CDR3 is built from 16 residues. Unmatched junction bases numbered 14, after V lost 7 bases and J lost 3 bases. Germline V gene lookup returns CDR1 MDHEN and CDR2 SYDVKM. CDR3 loop: CASNPLGEQGGYEQYF. As DNA, the CDR3 is TGTGCCAGCAACCCCCTTGGAGAACAGGGGGGCTACGAGCAGTACTTC.

CDR3 sequence (DNA): TGCAGTGCTAGGAAGTCTCGGGAACCTAACTATGGCTACACCTTC. Encoded protein: CSARKSREPNYGYTF. This chain connects TRBV20-1 to TRBJ1-2; D is unresolved. This CDR3 spans 15 amino acids. The germline CDR1 and CDR2 sequences are DFQATT and SNEGSKA (reference sequence). Trimming shortened V by 3 bases and J by 0 bases, and 14 bases separated the two germline ends.

Ten or more counts support this clonotype. This chain uses TRBV28 with TRBJ1-2, with D unclear. Germline V CDR1 and CDR2: MDHEN, SYDVKM. V was shortened by 2 bases and J by 1 base, with 11 bases between the two germline ends. The length of the CDR3 is 15 residues. CDR3 loop: CASSLDLNFNYGYTF. The CDR3 bases are TGTGCCAGCAGTTTAGATTTAAATTTTAACTATGGCTACACCTTC.

This clonotype was detected ten times or more. The J gene is TRBJ2-2, the V gene TRBV27; D is undetermined. Germline-derived CDR1 and CDR2 are MNHEY and SMNVEV (reference sequence). With 6 bases removed from V and 8 bases from J, the gap between germline ends came to 19 bases. This CDR3 comprises 15 residues. The DNA for the CDR3 is TGTGCCAGCAGACAAACCGTGCCCCGGACGGGGGAGCTGTTTTTT. This encodes CASRQTVPRTGELFF.

This clonotype was seen ten or more times. The V gene is TRBV2, the J gene TRBJ2-7, with D perhaps matching TRBD2 (6 bases). Per germline, CDR1 SNHLY and CDR2 FYNNEI. This CDR3 spans 13 amino acids. Trimming pared 10 bases from V and 5 bases from J, leaving 18 bases between. This CDR3 reads CATTGSLRNEQYF. As DNA, the CDR3 is TGTGCCACCACCGGGAGCCTGAGAAACGAGCAGTACTTC.

This rearrangement joins TRBV6-1 to TRBJ2-7; D gene uncertain. This CDR3 comprises 11 residues. Germline lookup yields CDR1 MNHNS and CDR2 SASEGT. V was clipped by 7 bases and J by 6 bases, with 10 bases between them. The CDR3 DNA reads TGTGCCAGCATACGGGCGAGCGAGCAGTACTTC. Translated, it gives CASIRASEQYF.